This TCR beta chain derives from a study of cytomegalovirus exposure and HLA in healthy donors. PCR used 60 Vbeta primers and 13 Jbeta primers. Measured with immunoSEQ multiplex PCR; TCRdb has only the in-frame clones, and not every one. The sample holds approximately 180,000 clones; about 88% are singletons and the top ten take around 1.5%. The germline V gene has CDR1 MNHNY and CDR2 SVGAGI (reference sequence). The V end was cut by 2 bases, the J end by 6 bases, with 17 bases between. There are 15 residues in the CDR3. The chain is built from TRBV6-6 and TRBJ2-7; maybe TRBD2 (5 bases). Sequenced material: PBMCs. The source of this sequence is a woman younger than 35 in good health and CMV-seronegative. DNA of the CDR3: TGTGCCAGCAGTTACGAAGGGCGAGGGCCTCTCGAGCAGTACTTC. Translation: CASSYEGRGPLEQYF.